The next 18 T cell receptor beta chains were all read from a single sample in a study of T cell changes during pregnancy in multiple sclerosis. The table came from immunoSEQ multiplex PCR; TCRdb's copy has only in-frame clones and leaves some out. The sample yields roughly 89,000 clones, approximately 94% seen once. The starting material was peripheral blood, obtained in the third trimester of pregnancy. These receptors were collected from a female donor with multiple sclerosis, enrolled in a pregnancy study.

In DNA, the CDR3 is TGTGCCAGCAGCTTAGATATAGCGGGAGGGTCCGGGACCCAGTACTTC. Amino acids: CASSLDIAGGSGTQYF. This chain uses TRBV7-2 with TRBJ2-5, with 11 bases lining up with TRBD2. Germline-derived CDR1 and CDR2 are SGHTA and FQGNSA. J lost 7 bases, V lost 1 base, and 8 bases had no gene match. This CDR3 has 16 amino acids.

The J gene is TRBJ1-1, the V gene TRBV6-5, with D maybe TRBD1 (5 bases). CDR3 size: 15 residues. Germline assignment: CDR1 MNHEY and CDR2 SVGAGI. V gave up 2 bases and J gave up 5 bases, with 15 bases separating them. The CDR3 sequence: CASSYGTGGFTEAFF. The CDR3 coding sequence is TGTGCCAGCAGTTACGGGACGGGGGGATTTACTGAAGCTTTCTTT.

The chain employs TRBV7-9 and TRBJ2-3, with D possibly matching TRBD2 (7 bases). V gave up 5 bases and J gave up 7 bases, with 22 bases separating them. Germline CDR1 and CDR2: SEHNR and FQNEAQ (reference sequence). This CDR3 spans 16 amino acids. The CDR3 nucleotides are TGTGCCAGCAGCCCGGGGGGCGGAGTAAACGTAAATACGCAGTATTTT. Amino acid sequence: CASSPGGGVNVNTQYF. Full variable domain (missing parts from reference TRBV7-9 and TRBJ2-3): DTGVSQNPRHKITKRGQNVTFRCDPISEHNRLYWYRQTLGQGPEFLTYFQNEAQLEKSRLLSDRFSAERPKGSFSTLEIQRTEQGDSAMYLCASSPGGGVNVNTQYFGPGTRLTVL.

The chain joins TRBV5-1 to TRBJ2-1; 9 bases match TRBD2. There are 17 residues in the CDR3. CDR1 and CDR2 (germline): SGHRS, YFSETQ. Germline trimming cut 0 bases from V and 10 bases from J; bases unmatched to any gene: 14. The CDR3 region is CASSLAGGLAGRNEQFF. The CDR3 coding sequence is TGCGCCAGCAGCTTGGCCGGGGGGCTAGCGGGAAGGAACGAGCAGTTCTTC. The full variable domain, in which reference TRBV5-1 and TRBJ2-1 provide the parts outside the CDR3, is KAGVTQTPRYLIKTRGQQVTLSCSPISGHRSVSWYQQTPGQGLQFLFEYFSETQRNKGNFPGRFSGRQFSNSRSEMNVSTLELGDSALYLCASSLAGGLAGRNEQFFGPGTRLTVL.

The V and J genes are TRBV7-9 and TRBJ2-3; 9 bases agree with TRBD2. CDR1 and CDR2 (germline): SEHNR, FQNEAQ (reference sequence). CDR3 size: 14 residues. With 6 bases clipped from V and 3 bases from J, the junction kept 4 bases outside the gene matches. CDR3 coding DNA: TGTGCCAGCAGTCAAAGCGGGGGGACAGATACGCAGTATTTT. This translates into CASSQSGGTDTQYF.

The gene calls are TRBV7-6 and TRBJ2-5; TRBD1 matches 11 bases. This CDR3 has 16 residues. CDR1 and CDR2 (germline): SGHVS, FNYEAQ. With 1 base clipped from V and 6 bases from J, the junction kept 7 bases outside the gene matches. The CDR3 loop reads CASSLGDRGDVKTQYF. CDR3 bases: TGTGCCAGCAGCTTAGGGGACAGGGGGGACGTGAAGACCCAGTACTTC.

The genes are TRBV5-6 and TRBJ1-3; D possibly corresponds to TRBD1 (6 bases). The V end lost 1 base, the J end lost 0 bases, and 11 bases lay between the germline ends. CDR3 size: 16 residues. CDR1 SGHDT and CDR2 YYEEEE come from the germline V gene. The CDR3 region has the DNA TGTGCCAGCAGCTTGTGGGGGGGGGCCTCTGGAAACACCATATATTTT. Translated, it gives CASSLWGGASGNTIYF.

The chain joins TRBV27 to TRBJ2-7, with TRBD1 as a possible D gene (6 bases). V was cut by 9 bases and J by 2 bases, with 11 bases left in between. Germline values: CDR1 MNHEY, CDR2 SMNVEV (reference sequence). This CDR3 has 12 residues. The CDR3 protein is CARENRAYEQYF. CDR3 nucleotides: TGTGCCAGGGAAAACAGGGCCTACGAGCAGTACTTC.

The rearrangement joins TRBV11-3 to TRBJ2-7; perhaps TRBD2 as D (6 bases). This CDR3 comprises 13 residues. Germline V gene sequence: CDR1 SGHNT, CDR2 YENEEA. Trimming took off 0 bases at V and 4 bases at J, with 7 bases between the two ends. CDR3 protein: CASSLEGGYEQYF. The CDR3 region has the DNA TGTGCCAGCAGCTTAGAAGGAGGGTACGAGCAGTACTTC.

The chain links TRBV19 to TRBJ1-5; tentatively, D is TRBD1 (5 bases). CDR1 is LNHDA and CDR2 is SQIVND in the germline V gene (reference sequence). V lost 10 bases and J 4 bases, leaving 11 bases between the germline ends. The CDR3 spans 12 residues. The DNA for the CDR3 is TGTGCCACGGAGGGGCAGAATCAGCCCCAGCATTTT. Its protein product is CATEGQNQPQHF.

This clone has only a few counts. The chain couples TRBV14 to TRBJ1-4; 7 nucleotides agree with TRBD1. The junction had 9 bases not matched to a gene; V was cut back by 4 bases and J by 7 bases. The CDR3 is 15 amino acids. From germline, CDR1 is SGHDN and CDR2 FVKESK. CDR3 region: CASSPTGAGSEKLFF. CDR3 nucleotide sequence: TGTGCCAGCAGCCCTACAGGGGCGGGAAGTGAAAAACTGTTTTTT.

The rearrangement uses TRBV5-6 and TRBJ2-1, with 10 bases that match TRBD2. The V gene's germline CDR1 is SGHDT and CDR2 YYEEEE. V gave up 1 base and J gave up 7 bases; unmatched junction bases: 11. The CDR3 is made up of 17 amino acids. The CDR3 is CASSLLAGASPRNEQFF. CDR3 nucleotide sequence: TGTGCCAGCAGCTTGCTAGCGGGAGCTTCGCCACGAAATGAGCAGTTCTTC.

V and J are TRBV6-6 and TRBJ2-2; TRBD1 aligns across 9 bases. Germline-derived CDR1 and CDR2 are MNHNY and SVGAGI (reference sequence). The CDR3 is made up of 14 amino acids. The V segment lost 6 bases and the J segment 7 bases; nucleotides outside the gene matches: 6. CDR3 DNA sequence: TGTGCCAGCAGGGACAGGGGCAGTGGCGGGGAGCTGTTTTTT. Protein sequence: CASRDRGSGGELFF.

J is TRBJ2-3 and V is TRBV5-4, with 7 bases fitting TRBD1. Per the germline V gene, CDR1 is SGHNT and CDR2 is YYREEE (reference sequence). V lost 4 bases to trimming and J lost 4 bases; unmatched junction nucleotides: 12. This CDR3 is 16 amino acids long. Written as DNA, the CDR3 is TGTGCCAGCAGCCTTCCGCGACAGGGTGTCGCAGATACGCAGTATTTT. Amino acid sequence: CASSLPRQGVADTQYF.

The genes are TRBV4-1 and TRBJ2-5; 11 bases map to TRBD2. The CDR3 extends over 19 amino acids. Germline CDR1 reads MGHRA; CDR2 reads YSYEKL. V trimming: 0 bases; J trimming: 3 bases; junction bases outside the gene matches: 12. CDR3 coding DNA: TGCGCCAGCAGCCAAGATAGGCTAGCGGGAGGAAGAGTGGAAGAGACCCAGTACTTC. Translation gives CASSQDRLAGGRVEETQYF.

The V gene is TRBV11-2, the J gene TRBJ2-7, with 11 bases aligning to TRBD2. V dropped 5 bases and J dropped 3; count of bases not matched to a gene: 6. CDR3 length: 15 residues. Per germline, CDR1 SGHAT and CDR2 FQNNGV. The CDR3 DNA reads TGTGCCAGCAGCCTCGGGACTAGCGGAATCTACGAGCAGTACTTC. It is translated as CASSLGTSGIYEQYF.

The V and J genes are TRBV30 and TRBJ1-6; D is possibly TRBD1 (6 bases). Germline V gives CDR1 GTSNPN, CDR2 SVGIG (reference sequence). V lost 2 bases, J lost 7 bases, and 18 bases lay in between. The CDR3 extends over 16 amino acids. The CDR3: CAWSPIQGLGNSPLHF. The CDR3 DNA is TGTGCCTGGAGTCCCATACAGGGTCTGGGCAATTCACCCCTCCACTTT.

The J gene is TRBJ2-5, the V gene TRBV7-9, with TRBD2 matching 7 bases. Germline loops: CDR1 SEHNR, CDR2 FQNEAQ (reference sequence). CDR3 length: 14 residues. Unmatched junction bases numbered 10, after V lost 5 bases and J lost 7 bases. Here the CDR3 reads CASSPGQGGVTQYF. Written as DNA, the CDR3 is TGTGCCAGCAGCCCAGGGCAGGGAGGGGTGACCCAGTACTTC.